This T cell receptor (beta chain) was observed in a study of cytomegalovirus exposure and HLA in healthy donors. The PCR made use of 60 Vbeta and 13 Jbeta primers. The table came from immunoSEQ multiplex PCR; TCRdb's copy has only in-frame clones and leaves some out. Altogether around 150,000 clones are present, around three quarters being singletons, with the ten largest covering approximately 6.2%. A few counts support this clone. Its antigen remains unidentified. Study observations and caveats: CMV serostatus was the sole immune exposure information available. Earlier analysis looked at TCR beta V segments, and most were productive about 87% or about 30% of the time.

The sequenced sample was PBMCs. The receptor's source is a man between 35 and 55 years old in good health and CMV-seropositive.

The DNA for the CDR3 is TGTGCCAGCACCACCCGACAGGGGCCCTATCGGGGGCAGTACTTC. Its protein product is CASTTRQGPYRGQYF. The chain carries TRBV28 and TRBJ2-7; 8 nucleotides line up with TRBD1. The J segment lost 9 bases and the V segment lost 7 bases, leaving 17 bases of the junction unmatched. The CDR3 sequence is 15 residues long. Looked up from germline, CDR1 is MDHEN and CDR2 is SYDVKM.